Presented here are 23 T cell receptor beta chains from one specimen sequenced in a study of cytotoxic CD8 clonotypes in ibrutinib-treated CLL. TCRdb's copy holds only in-frame clones and misses some; the assay was immunoSEQ multiplex PCR. The sample has approximately 70,000 clones, over 75% seen once; the top ten hold approximately 3%. The material was PBMCs, obtained after 12 months of ibrutinib treatment. These TCRs come from a human donor with chronic lymphocytic leukemia.

The chain has TRBV7-9 and TRBJ1-1; 8 bases map to TRBD1. The CDR3 spans 14 residues. The germline V gene encodes CDR1 SEHNR and CDR2 FQNEAQ (reference sequence). The J segment lost 0 bases and the V segment lost 5 bases, leaving 2 bases of the junction unmatched. CDR3 region: CASSGGQVNTEAFF. The CDR3 DNA is TGTGCCAGCAGCGGGGGACAGGTGAACACTGAAGCTTTCTTT.

The CDR3 region has the DNA TGTGCCAGCAGCCTTTTCGGGATTTATGGCTACACCTTC. This gives the protein CASSLFGIYGYTF. The chain links TRBV14 to TRBJ1-2, with no clear D. The CDR3 runs to 13 residues. The V gene lost 4 bases and the J gene lost 5 bases, with 11 bases spanning the gap. Germline lookup yields CDR1 SGHDN and CDR2 FVKESK.

The chain joins TRBV19 to TRBJ1-4, with TRBD1 matching over 11 bases. The CDR3 has 15 residues. Germline V gene sequence: CDR1 LNHDA, CDR2 SQIVND (reference sequence). Trimming removed 10 bases from V and 0 bases from J; junction bases left unmatched: 4. The CDR3 sequence is CATRDRGATNEKLFF. DNA of the CDR3: TGTGCCACTAGGGACAGGGGGGCAACTAATGAAAAACTGTTTTTT.

The rearrangement uses TRBV2 and TRBJ2-3; TRBD2 matches 10 bases. The CDR3 extends over 16 amino acids. Germline V gene data show CDR1 as SNHLY and CDR2 as FYNNEI. V shed 11 bases and J 4 bases; nucleotides not matched to a gene: 15. DNA of the CDR3: TGTGCCGGGGGGGCTAGCGGGAGCCTTGCTGCAGATACGCAGTATTTT. The encoded protein is CAGGASGSLAADTQYF.

V is TRBV7-2 and J is TRBJ2-5; D call uncertain. V lost 3 bases, J lost 6 bases, and 20 bases lay in between. CDR1 and CDR2 from the germline V gene are SGHTA and FQGNSA. The CDR3 totals 16 residues. CDR3 DNA sequence: TGTGCCAGCAGCTTGGTTGAGGTTCGGGTTGAAAAGACCCAGTACTTC. The encoded protein is CASSLVEVRVEKTQYF. The full variable domain, in which reference TRBV7-2 and TRBJ2-5 provide the parts outside the CDR3, is GAGVSQSPSNKVTEKGKDVELRCDPISGHTALYWYRQSLGQGLEFLIYFQGNSAPDKSGLPSDRFSAERTGGSVSTLTIQRTQQEDSAVYLCASSLVEVRVEKTQYFGPGTRLLVL.

V usage is TRBV6-6 and J usage is TRBJ2-7, with D perhaps matching TRBD1 (6 bases). V was pared by 7 bases and J by 5 bases, with 15 bases between. From germline, CDR1 is MNHNY and CDR2 SVGAGI (reference sequence). CDR3 length: 13 residues. CDR3 loop: CASTRGSLNEQYF. The CDR3 bases are TGTGCCAGCACAAGGGGGAGTCTCAACGAGCAGTACTTC.

This chain links TRBV27 with TRBJ2-3, with 8 positions matching TRBD2. V lost 6 bases, J lost 6 bases, and 17 bases stayed unmatched. Germline V gene data show CDR1 as MNHEY and CDR2 as SMNVEV (reference sequence). This CDR3 region has 17 residues. The CDR3 DNA sequence: TGTGCCAGCAGAAAAAGACTAGCGAATACAGTCCCTGATACGCAGTATTTT. Its protein is CASRKRLANTVPDTQYF.

The chain joins TRBV11-2 to TRBJ2-7; 9 bases map to TRBD1. Germline CDR1 is SGHAT and CDR2 is FQNNGV. The CDR3 consists of 18 residues. J was trimmed by 2 bases and V by 2 bases; bases with no gene match: 13. CDR3 sequence (DNA): TGTGCCAGCAGCTTACGCGGGAAGGGACAGGGTGAAGCCTACGAGCAGTACTTC. Encoded protein: CASSLRGKGQGEAYEQYF.

This chain connects TRBV7-9 to TRBJ2-2, with D possibly being TRBD1 (6 bases). This CDR3 spans 14 amino acids. V was clipped by 7 bases and J by 0 bases, with 9 bases between them. CDR1 is SEHNR, CDR2 FQNEAQ, per germline (reference sequence). The CDR3 DNA is TGTGCCAGCACCAGGACAGCGAACACCGGGGAGCTGTTTTTT. This gives the protein CASTRTANTGELFF.

V gene TRBV27 combines with J gene TRBJ1-1; D perhaps matches TRBD1 (6 bases). Trimming shortened V by 3 bases and J by 0 bases, and 11 bases separated the two germline ends. The CDR3 has 15 residues. Germline loops: CDR1 MNHEY, CDR2 SMNVEV (reference sequence). The CDR3 protein is CASSLRPGVNTEAFF. The CDR3 DNA is TGTGCCAGCAGTTTGAGGCCAGGGGTGAACACTGAAGCTTTCTTT.

The chain carries TRBV12-5 and TRBJ1-5, with D hard to call. Germline V CDR1 and CDR2: LGHNT, FRNRAP. CDR3 length equals 13 residues. Trimming took off 6 bases at V and 3 bases at J, with 9 bases between the two ends. The CDR3 spells CASGQQTNQPQHF. The CDR3 DNA follows: TGTGCTAGTGGCCAGCAGACCAATCAGCCCCAGCATTTT.

In its sample, this clone was seen a few times. The chain links TRBV5-1 to TRBJ2-1; D is perhaps TRBD1 or TRBD2 (5 bases each). The V and J ends lost 4 bases and 10 bases respectively, with 18 bases between them. The CDR3 spans 14 residues. Germline V gene data show CDR1 as SGHRS and CDR2 as YFSETQ. The CDR3 nucleotides are TGCGCCAGCAGCGCCGGGACGCCCGCCTCGGAGCAGTTCTTC. Translating gives CASSAGTPASEQFF.

V gene TRBV4-2 combines with J gene TRBJ1-2; D uncertain. Germline V lookup: CDR1 LGHNA, CDR2 YNFKEQ. The CDR3 loop spans 13 amino acids. The ends were cut back, 5 bases at V and 6 bases at J, with 13 bases in the middle. The CDR3 coding sequence is TGTGCCAGCAGCTTGGGCGAGGTGGATGGCTACACCTTC. Translated, it gives CASSLGEVDGYTF.

The gene calls are TRBV6-1 and TRBJ2-7, with 8 bases matching TRBD2. V was clipped by 1 base and J by 3 bases; unmatched bases: 8. Per germline, CDR1 MNHNS and CDR2 SASEGT. The CDR3 is 16 amino acids. CDR3 sequence reads: CASSEGPAGVFYEQYF. The CDR3 DNA sequence: TGTGCCAGCAGTGAAGGTCCAGCGGGAGTTTTCTACGAGCAGTACTTC.

V is TRBV5-6 and J is TRBJ1-2, with D perhaps TRBD1 (6 bases). The CDR3 has 12 residues. Trimming left V 5 bases short and J 4 bases short, with 9 bases between. Per germline, CDR1 SGHDT and CDR2 YYEEEE. The CDR3 DNA is TGTGCCAGCAGGGGGGCCCCCTATGGCTACACCTTC. It translates to CASRGAPYGYTF. The full variable domain, its missing parts supplied by reference TRBV5-6 and TRBJ1-2, is DAGVTQSPTHLIKTRGQQVTLRCSPKSGHDTVSWYQQALGQGPQFIFQYYEEEERQRGNFPDRFSGHQFPNYSSELNVNALLLGDSALYLCASRGAPYGYTFGSGTRLTVV.

The genes are TRBV5-1 and TRBJ2-7; D might be TRBD1 (5 bases). The CDR3 loop spans 15 amino acids. The ends were cut back, 1 base at V and 5 bases at J, with 16 bases in the middle. Germline V lookup: CDR1 SGHRS, CDR2 YFSETQ. The DNA for the CDR3 is TGCGCCAGCAGCTTGTATCGCAGGGATCACAACGAGCAGTACTTC. It translates to CASSLYRRDHNEQYF.

The chain is built from TRBV7-8 and TRBJ2-2; TRBD1 matches 8 bases. The V segment lost 3 bases and the J segment 7 bases; nucleotides outside the gene matches: 16. This CDR3 region has 18 residues. Germline V gene data show CDR1 as SGHVS and CDR2 as FQNEAQ. CDR3 DNA sequence: TGTGCCAGCAGCTTTGAGGGCTGGGACAGGAGAACAGTCGGGGAGCTGTTTTTT. Translated, it gives CASSFEGWDRRTVGELFF.

This clone was seen a handful of times. This chain uses TRBV10-3 with TRBJ1-1; possible D gene TRBD1, 5 bases. Germline loops: CDR1 ENHRY, CDR2 SYGVKD. Trimming took off 0 bases at V and 2 bases at J, with 10 bases between the two ends. This CDR3 region has 15 residues. The CDR3 loop is CAISESARDNTEAFF. Here the CDR3 DNA reads TGTGCCATCAGTGAGTCGGCAAGGGACAACACTGAAGCTTTCTTT.

The chain joins TRBV11-2 to TRBJ2-3, with TRBD2 matching over 16 bases. Trimming took 1 base from V and 8 from J; bases not matched to a gene: 6. This CDR3 spans 17 amino acids. The germline gives CDR1 SGHAT, CDR2 FQNNGV. CDR3 sequence: CASSLVGTSGRAATQYF. The DNA for the CDR3 is TGTGCCAGCAGCTTAGTGGGGACTAGCGGGAGGGCCGCTACGCAGTATTTT.

The chain combines TRBV2 with TRBJ2-2; maybe TRBD1 (5 bases). Germline V gives CDR1 SNHLY, CDR2 FYNNEI. This CDR3 has 16 residues. V lost 4 bases and J lost 2, with 14 bases in between. The CDR3 is CASSGTTTPNTGELFF. For the CDR3, the DNA is TGTGCCAGCAGTGGGACAACTACCCCCAACACCGGGGAGCTGTTTTTT.

This clone was picked up a small number of times. This chain links TRBV27 with TRBJ1-2; D is possibly TRBD1 (5 bases). V lost 3 bases to trimming and J lost 6 bases, with 11 bases between them. The CDR3 runs to 13 residues. CDR1 is MNHEY and CDR2 is SMNVEV in the germline V gene (reference sequence). CDR3 sequence: CASSFRGGNGYTF. In DNA, the CDR3 is TGTGCCAGCAGTTTCCGGGGGGGTAATGGCTACACCTTC.

The chain carries TRBV4-2 and TRBJ2-4, with 11 bases that match TRBD1. CDR3 length: 20 residues. CDR1 LGHNA and CDR2 YNFKEQ come from the germline V gene. Losses at the gene ends were 0 bases for V and 1 base for J; bases not matched to a gene: 11. The CDR3 region has the DNA TGTGCCAGCAGCCAAGATGGGACAGGGGGACCCATGGGGGCCAAAAACATTCAGTACTTC. It is translated as CASSQDGTGGPMGAKNIQYF.

The rearrangement links TRBV7-3 to TRBJ1-1; no definite D call. The germline V gene encodes CDR1 SGHTA and CDR2 FQGTGA. Trimming pared 2 bases from V and 5 bases from J, leaving 9 bases between. The CDR3 totals 13 residues. The CDR3 region has the DNA TGTGCCAGCAGCTTACTTGTAGAGACTGAAGCTTTCTTT. Its protein is CASSLLVETEAFF.